The clone carrying this T cell receptor beta chain was detected many times. The source of the sample is a study of regulatory T cells in long-lasting Graves disease. Germline V gene lookup returns CDR1 MDHEN and CDR2 SYDVKM. CDR3 size: 11 residues. With 1 base removed from V and 11 bases from J, the gap between germline ends came to 8 bases. Documented time point: persistent/refractory GD, antithyroid drugs over 5 years with positive TRAb. From RNA extracted from PBMCs, the TCR library was made. Libraries of TCR beta came from iRepertoire HTBI primers plus Arm-PCR of CDR3 regions. TCRdb called the multiplex PCR reads again in MiXCR, with one record for every CDR3 protein. Seen here are 400,000 to 500,000 distinct CDR3 sequences, approximately 22% observed once, and the top ten hold around 15%.

This chain uses TRBV28 with TRBJ1-1; D is unresolved. The sample consisted of peripheral blood mononuclear cells (PBMCs), taken when the disease was refractory, from a patient treated with antithyroid drugs. The clonotype originates from a female donor with Graves disease. CDR3 protein: CASSLSGYAFF. The CDR3 bases are TGTGCCAGCAGTTTATCGGGGTACGCTTTCTTT.